This entry features one TCR beta chain sequence. The antigen is undetermined. These data belong to a study of OX40 agonist ivuxolimab in advanced cancers. Clones were read by immunoSEQ multiplex PCR, and TCRdb kept only the in-frame ones, dropping some. The table records 98,000 or so clones, just under 85% of them present only once. Regarding the study as a whole: Both blood CD4+ and CD8+ T cells showed clonal growth by week 6 at 0.1 to 3.0 mg/kg.

The receptor's source is an adult with an advanced solid tumor such as melanoma, head and neck, liver or kidney cancer. Sequenced here: CD4+ or CD8+ T cells sorted from blood, sampled in a trial of the OX40 agonist ivuxolimab.

This CDR3 is CASSDRLVIGELFF. The CDR3 nucleotides are TGTGCCAGCAGCGACCGACTAGTTATCGGGGAGCTGTTTTTT. The chain combines TRBV11-2 with TRBJ2-2; weak D call: TRBD2 (6 bases). Germline values: CDR1 SGHAT, CDR2 FQNNGV. The CDR3 has 14 residues. V was pared by 5 bases and J by 7 bases, with 14 bases between.